This TCR beta chain was recovered during a study of blood T cell repertoires in COVID-19. In the source study's methods: Amplification of reference gene primers was used by the study to estimate nucleated cell counts. TCRdb's copy holds only in-frame clones and misses some; the assay was immunoSEQ multiplex PCR. V and J calls and clone size are given by that table; D and trimming were obtained from the DNA. This sample has approximately 270,000 clones; approximately 85% occur once, and the top ten carry more than 3.5%. Notes on this clone: At one end the junction does not follow the germline gene, possibly because of a read error.

The sequence came from a woman aged 25-40 years who had recovered from COVID-19. The specimen sequenced was PBMCs or T cells enriched from blood (not recorded which).

The CDR3 DNA reads TGTGCCACCAGCAGAGATAACAATGGCTACACCTTC. Translation: CATSRDNNGYTF. The chain uses TRBV15 and TRBJ1-2; D ambiguous. This CDR3 region has 12 residues. Germline lookup yields CDR1 LNHNV and CDR2 YYDKDF (reference sequence).